This TCR beta chain is from a study of T cell changes during pregnancy in multiple sclerosis. Assay used: immunoSEQ multiplex PCR; TCRdb lists only in-frame clones, some missing. The data hold nearly 60,000 clones, with about 90% observed a single time. This CDR3 is built from 14 residues. Germline assignment: CDR1 SGHRS and CDR2 YFSETQ. Losses at the gene ends were 3 bases for V and 1 base for J; bases not matched to a gene: 3. The source was CD4+ T cells from peripheral blood mononuclear cells, collected after pregnancy. This clonotype was obtained from a female donor in good health, enrolled as a control in a pregnancy study. This sequence joins TRBV5-1 and TRBJ1-1; 7 bases line up with TRBD1. CDR3 in amino acids: CASSSGQRNTEAFF. CDR3 in DNA: TGCGCCAGCAGCTCGGGACAGAGGAACACTGAAGCTTTCTTT.